This entry features one T cell receptor (beta chain) sequence. Its matching antigen is unknown. With 0 bases removed from V and 1 base from J, the gap between germline ends came to 6 bases. The CDR3 has 14 amino acids. Germline values: CDR1 MNHEY, CDR2 SVGAGI. This specimen comes from a study of CD8 T cells in Susac syndrome. A quantity of about 0.5 to 1 ug RNA underwent reverse transcription using random hexamers. TCRdb analysed the immunoSEQ multiplex PCR reads with MiXCR anew, one entry per CDR3 protein. Found here are 95,000 to 150,000 distinct CDR3 sequences, more than 90% of them singletons; the top ten hold 0.21%. Overall study findings and caveats: CD8+ clones in Susac expanded most in TEMRA cells and active patients.

Sequencing targeted TCR beta in T cells from blood (CD8+ and CD4+). This receptor was identified in a human donor with Susac syndrome. This chain connects TRBV6-5 to TRBJ1-2; no reliable D call. Sequencing used CD8+ T cells from PBMCs. The CDR3 sequence: CASSYSAVNYGYTF. The DNA for the CDR3 is TGTGCCAGCAGTTACTCGGCTGTTAACTATGGCTACACCTTC.